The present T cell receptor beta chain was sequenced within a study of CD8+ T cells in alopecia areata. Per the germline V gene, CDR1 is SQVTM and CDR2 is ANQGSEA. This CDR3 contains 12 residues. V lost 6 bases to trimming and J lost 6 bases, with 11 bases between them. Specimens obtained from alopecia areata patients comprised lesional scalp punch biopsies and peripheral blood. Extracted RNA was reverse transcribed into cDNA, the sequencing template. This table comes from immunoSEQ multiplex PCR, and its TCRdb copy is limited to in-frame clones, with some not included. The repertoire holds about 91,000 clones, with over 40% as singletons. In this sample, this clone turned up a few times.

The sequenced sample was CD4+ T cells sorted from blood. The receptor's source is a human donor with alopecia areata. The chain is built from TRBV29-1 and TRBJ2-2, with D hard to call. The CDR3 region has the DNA TGCAGCGTCGCCGGGCCCCCCGGGGAGCTGTTTTTT. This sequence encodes CSVAGPPGELFF.